These 28 T cell receptor beta chains originate from one sample sequenced in a study of blood T cell repertoires in COVID-19. TCRdb's copy holds only in-frame clones and misses some; the assay was immunoSEQ multiplex PCR. Of tens of thousands of clones listed, approximately 81% are singletons. The sequencing input was peripheral blood. These receptors all stem from a man between 60 and 75 years old with COVID-19, enrolled during active disease.

The J gene is TRBJ2-4, the V gene TRBV3-1 (or the pseudogene TRBV3-2), with 7 bases matching TRBD2. V trimming: 5 bases; J trimming: 1 base; junction bases outside the gene matches: 8. This CDR3 is built from 16 residues. Germline V CDR1 and CDR2: LGHDT, YNNKEL (reference sequence). The CDR3 DNA reads TGTGCCAGCAGCAGAGCGGGGACGAGGGCCAAAAACATTCAGTACTTC. This gives the protein CASSRAGTRAKNIQYF.

In this sample, this clone turned up once. CDR3 nucleotides: TGTGCCAGCAGCCAGGGACTATACTCTGGAAACACCATATATTTT. Residues: CASSQGLYSGNTIYF. The chain is built from TRBV4-2 and TRBJ1-3; possibly TRBD1 for D (5 bases). V was clipped by 3 bases and J by 0 bases, with 9 bases between them. The CDR3 spans 15 residues. CDR1 is LGHNA and CDR2 is YNFKEQ in the germline V gene.

The chain recombines TRBV9 with TRBJ2-1; D is unclear. This CDR3 region has 14 residues. Trimming took off 0 bases at V and 1 base at J, with 5 bases between the two ends. The germline gives CDR1 SGDLS, CDR2 YYNGEE. Written as DNA, the CDR3 is TGTGCCAGCAGCGTAGGTAGTTCCTACAATGAGCAGTTCTTC. Its protein is CASSVGSSYNEQFF.

The chain employs TRBV25-1 and TRBJ2-1; maybe TRBD1 (6 bases). The CDR3 sequence is 13 residues long. V was pared by 3 bases and J by 3 bases, with 6 bases between. Germline CDR1 and CDR2: MGHDK and SYGVNS. Here the CDR3 reads CASSEDSYNEQFF. CDR3 bases: TGTGCCAGCAGTGAGGACAGCTACAATGAGCAGTTCTTC.

The rearrangement joins TRBV3-1 (or the pseudogene TRBV3-2) to TRBJ1-2; D gene unclear. This CDR3 contains 13 residues. CDR1 and CDR2 (germline): LGHDT, YNNKEL (reference sequence). The V end lost 0 bases, the J end lost 10 bases, and 12 bases lay between the germline ends. In DNA form, the CDR3 reads TGTGCCAGCAGCCAAGATAGAGTCAACCTCTACACCTTC. Its translation is CASSQDRVNLYTF.

DNA of the CDR3: TGTGCCAGCTCACCCCAGGGACAAGTTATCTCTGGGGCCAACGTCCTGACTTTC. The encoded protein is CASSPQGQVISGANVLTF. This chain links TRBV18 with TRBJ2-6, with D perhaps TRBD1 (6 bases). This CDR3 contains 18 residues. V was cut by 3 bases and J by 0 bases, with 15 bases left in between. Per germline, CDR1 KGHSH and CDR2 LQKENI.

The chain has TRBV13 and TRBJ2-7; 7 nucleotides align to TRBD2. J lost 2 bases, V lost 6 bases, and 4 bases had no gene match. Germline lookup yields CDR1 PRHDT and CDR2 FYEKMQ (reference sequence). The CDR3 is 13 amino acids. The CDR3 protein is CASRVGTTYEQYF. The CDR3 bases are TGTGCCAGCAGGGTAGGGACTACCTACGAGCAGTACTTC. Based on the CDR3 plus reference TRBV13 and TRBJ2-7, the full variable domain is AAGVIQSPRHLIKEKRETATLKCYPIPRHDTVYWYQQGPGQDPQFLISFYEKMQSDKGSIPDRFSAQQFSDYHSELNMSSLELGDSALYFCASRVGTTYEQYFGPGTRLTVT.

The genes are TRBV2 and TRBJ1-1; TRBD1 might be the D (6 bases). V was cut by 6 bases and J by 0 bases, with 11 bases left in between. From germline, CDR1 is SNHLY and CDR2 FYNNEI. The CDR3 spans 14 residues. The CDR3 DNA reads TGTGCCAGCAGCTTCGACAGGTTGAACACTGAAGCTTTCTTT. Its protein product is CASSFDRLNTEAFF.

The V and J genes are TRBV5-1 and TRBJ2-7; 8 nucleotides match TRBD1. V lost 4 bases, J lost 0 bases, and 6 bases stayed unmatched. The CDR3 is 15 residues long. The germline CDR1 and CDR2 sequences are SGHRS and YFSETQ. The CDR3 DNA sequence: TGCGCCAGCAGCGGCGGGACAGGCCTCTCCTACGAGCAGTACTTC. It specifies CASSGGTGLSYEQYF.

This chain links TRBV6-2 or TRBV6-3 with TRBJ2-7, with 7 bases identical to TRBD2. Per germline, CDR1 MNHEY and CDR2 SVGEGT. The CDR3 totals 15 residues. V was clipped by 0 bases and J by 0 bases; unmatched bases: 2. DNA for the CDR3: TGTGCCAGCAGTTACTCCTCTAGCGGCTCCTACGAGCAGTACTTC. Translation: CASSYSSSGSYEQYF.

The chain employs TRBV20-1 and TRBJ1-5, with D possibly TRBD1 on 5 matching bases. Germline lookup yields CDR1 DFQATT and CDR2 SNEGSKA (reference sequence). CDR3 length: 12 residues. With 3 bases removed from V and 5 bases from J, the gap between germline ends came to 8 bases. CDR3 protein: CSASGGDQPQHF. The CDR3 coding sequence is TGCAGTGCTAGTGGGGGGGATCAGCCCCAGCATTTT.

A single count supports this clone. The genes are TRBV19 and TRBJ1-4; possibly TRBD1 for D (6 bases). From germline, CDR1 is LNHDA and CDR2 SQIVND (reference sequence). The CDR3 loop spans 14 amino acids. V gave up 6 bases and J gave up 9 bases, with 17 bases separating them. The CDR3 DNA is TGTGCCAGTAGCGAGGCAGGGGCATTGAAAAAACTGTTTTTT. Protein product: CASSEAGALKKLFF.

The V gene is TRBV9, the J gene TRBJ1-2, with D perhaps TRBD1 (5 bases). The V end was cut by 0 bases, the J end by 3 bases, with 18 bases between. This CDR3 spans 17 amino acids. Germline assignment: CDR1 SGDLS and CDR2 YYNGEE. CDR3 DNA sequence: TGTGCCAGCAGCGTAGGGGGTGCGGGAGGGGCTCACTATGGCTACACCTTC. Translating gives CASSVGGAGGAHYGYTF.

The chain has TRBV5-1 and TRBJ1-4; D is ambiguous. Germline V gene lookup returns CDR1 SGHRS and CDR2 YFSETQ. The CDR3 contains 16 residues. Trimming removed 1 base at V and 4 bases at J, with 14 bases between. The CDR3 here is CASSLTTMPSNEKLFF. The DNA for the CDR3 is TGCGCCAGCAGCTTGACAACAATGCCAAGTAATGAAAAACTGTTTTTT.

V usage is TRBV19 and J usage is TRBJ1-2, with TRBD1 as a possible D gene (5 bases). This CDR3 comprises 14 residues. Germline-derived CDR1 and CDR2 are LNHDA and SQIVND (reference sequence). The V end lost 3 bases, the J end lost 4 bases, and 12 bases lay between the germline ends. The CDR3: CASSMSARVYGYTF. CDR3 sequence (DNA): TGTGCCAGTAGTATGTCGGCCAGGGTCTATGGCTACACCTTC. The full variable domain, its missing parts supplied by reference TRBV19 and TRBJ1-2, is DGGITQSPKYLFRKEGQNVTLSCEQNLNHDAMYWYRQDPGQGLRLIYYSQIVNDFQKGDIAEGYSVSREKKESFPLTVTSAQKNPTAFYLCASSMSARVYGYTFGSGTRLTVV.

The chain carries TRBV3-1 (or the pseudogene TRBV3-2) and TRBJ2-7, with a weak D call TRBD1 (5 bases). The ends were cut back, 0 bases at V and 1 base at J, with 13 bases in the middle. The CDR3 runs 16 residues. Germline V gives CDR1 LGHDT, CDR2 YNNKEL (reference sequence). The CDR3 here is CASSQDAGSRSYEQYF. DNA for the CDR3: TGTGCCAGCAGCCAAGATGCAGGGTCGAGGTCCTACGAGCAGTACTTC.

A few counts support this clone. The chain employs TRBV5-6 and TRBJ2-5, with 12 bases matching TRBD1. Germline-derived CDR1 and CDR2 are SGHDT and YYEEEE. This CDR3 spans 15 amino acids. Trimming took 4 bases from V and 4 from J; bases not matched to a gene: 5. The CDR3 sequence: CASSPGTGGVETQYF. The CDR3 DNA is TGTGCCAGCAGCCCCGGGACAGGGGGCGTAGAGACCCAGTACTTC.

A single count supports this clone. The gene calls are TRBV12-3 or TRBV12-4 and TRBJ1-2, with D unclear. This CDR3 is 13 amino acids long. V lost 3 bases to trimming and J lost 3 bases, with 8 bases between them. CDR3 nucleotide sequence: TGTGCCAGCAGTTTTCGGGGTGACTATGGCTACACCTTC. Its translation is CASSFRGDYGYTF.

This chain links TRBV10-2 with TRBJ2-6; TRBD1 agrees at 9 bases. CDR1 is WSHSY, CDR2 SAAADI, per germline. The CDR3 is made up of 17 amino acids. The junction had 6 bases not matched to a gene; V was cut back by 6 bases and J by 0 bases. As DNA, the CDR3 is TGCGCCAGCAGCCCCGGGACAGGGAGCTCTGGGGCCAACGTCCTGACTTTC. Amino acids: CASSPGTGSSGANVLTF.

This chain joins TRBV19 and TRBJ1-1; 9 bases line up with TRBD1. V lost 5 bases to trimming and J lost 7 bases; unmatched junction nucleotides: 5. Germline V lookup: CDR1 LNHDA, CDR2 SQIVND (reference sequence). The CDR3 loop spans 13 amino acids. The CDR3 bases are TGTGCCAGTAGTGCCCGGGACAGGGATGAAGCTTTCTTT. Its protein is CASSARDRDEAFF.

The chain couples TRBV10-3 to TRBJ1-1, with 7 bases fitting TRBD1. This CDR3 region has 12 residues. Trimming took 0 bases from V and 11 from J; bases not matched to a gene: 3. Germline loops: CDR1 ENHRY, CDR2 SYGVKD. CDR3: CAISESFRGAFF. The CDR3 DNA sequence: TGTGCCATCAGTGAGTCATTCAGGGGGGCTTTCTTT.

This clone was picked up one time. V usage is TRBV18 and J usage is TRBJ2-1; tentative D call: TRBD2 (5 bases). V gave up 1 base and J gave up 9 bases, with 13 bases separating them. Germline CDR1 reads KGHSH; CDR2 reads LQKENI. This CDR3 has 14 amino acids. In DNA form, the CDR3 reads TGTGCCAGCTCACCACTGAGGGATTTGGGTGAGCAGTTCTTC. Its translation: CASSPLRDLGEQFF.

The chain links TRBV6-5 to TRBJ1-2; 11 bases align to TRBD1. The CDR3 loop spans 12 amino acids. Trimming at V came to 6 bases and at J to 7 bases, leaving 1 base not matched to a gene. Germline V gene lookup returns CDR1 MNHEY and CDR2 SVGAGI. The CDR3 spells CASRGTGGGYTF. In nucleotides, the CDR3 is TGTGCCAGCAGGGGGACAGGGGGTGGCTACACCTTC.

The chain combines TRBV29-1 with TRBJ1-5; D perhaps matches TRBD1 (5 bases). The germline V gene has CDR1 SQVTM and CDR2 ANQGSEA. The CDR3 covers 13 residues. V lost 4 bases and J 3 bases, leaving 10 bases between the germline ends. The CDR3 region is CSVGGGSNQPQHF. CDR3 bases: TGCAGCGTTGGGGGGGGGTCCAATCAGCCCCAGCATTTT.

In its sample, this clone was seen once. The V call is TRBV6-5, the J call TRBJ1-2; 7 bases line up with TRBD1. Looked up from germline, CDR1 is MNHEY and CDR2 is SVGAGI. This CDR3 has 14 residues. V shed 6 bases, J shed 5 bases, and the junction held 9 bases outside the gene matches. CDR3 loop: CASSPRDRDYGYTF. CDR3 sequence (DNA): TGTGCCAGCAGCCCCCGGGACAGAGATTATGGCTACACCTTC.

The genes are TRBV5-4 and TRBJ2-1; 9 bases are shared with TRBD2. The germline V gene has CDR1 SGHNT and CDR2 YYREEE (reference sequence). V dropped 10 bases and J dropped 8; count of bases not matched to a gene: 19. The CDR3 has 16 amino acids. The CDR3 sequence is CAGGEFGGRGRYEQFF. The CDR3 nucleotides read TGTGCCGGCGGGGAGTTCGGCGGGAGGGGGAGGTATGAGCAGTTCTTC.

J is TRBJ1-6 and V is TRBV21-1; TRBD1, the D gene given by the table, was not confirmed from the DNA. TRBV21-1 constitutes a pseudogene. This CDR3 has 12 amino acids. The CDR3 spells CASSLPRDGTLF. For the CDR3, the DNA is TGTGCCAGCAGCCTCCCGAGGGACGGGACACTCTTT.

This clone has just a few counts. This chain connects TRBV5-8 to TRBJ2-7, with 8 bases that match TRBD2. Looked up from germline, CDR1 is SGHTS and CDR2 is YDEGEE. The trim removed 5 bases at V and 4 bases at J, leaving 5 bases unmatched. The CDR3 contains 13 residues. The chain's CDR3 is CASRLLAEYEQYF. CDR3 nucleotides: TGTGCCAGCAGATTACTAGCGGAATACGAGCAGTACTTC.